The clone carrying this TCR beta chain has ten or more counts. As yet, its antigen is unknown. This CDR3 spans 13 amino acids. With 8 bases clipped from V and 12 bases from J, the junction kept 12 bases outside the gene matches. Germline-derived CDR1 and CDR2 are LNHDA and SQIVND (reference sequence). Diagnoses rested on clinical symptoms, serum thyroxine and TRAb, thyroid ultrasound and orbital computed tomography. The source of the sample is a study of T cells in Graves' hyperthyroidism and ophthalmopathy. Broader study findings: Most expanded thyroid clonotypes above 0.001 recurred in blood.

Amplification of TCR beta CDR3 regions was performed using RNA transcripts as template. Using the HTBI primer set, a first-round RT-PCR was run on the TCR CDR3. TCRdb re-called the multiplex PCR reads through MiXCR, storing one row per CDR3 protein. The sample carries more than 500,000 distinct CDR3 sequences, about 46% recorded once. The material sequenced was peripheral blood or thyroid tissue (not recorded which). This receptor was identified in an adult woman with Graves' disease, either hyperthyroidism or ophthalmopathy (not recorded which). This sequence joins TRBV19 and TRBJ1-4; 7 bases agree with TRBD1. In DNA, the CDR3 is TGTGCCAGTGGACAGGCGAATAGTTTGGAACTGTTTTTT. Translating gives CASGQANSLELFF.